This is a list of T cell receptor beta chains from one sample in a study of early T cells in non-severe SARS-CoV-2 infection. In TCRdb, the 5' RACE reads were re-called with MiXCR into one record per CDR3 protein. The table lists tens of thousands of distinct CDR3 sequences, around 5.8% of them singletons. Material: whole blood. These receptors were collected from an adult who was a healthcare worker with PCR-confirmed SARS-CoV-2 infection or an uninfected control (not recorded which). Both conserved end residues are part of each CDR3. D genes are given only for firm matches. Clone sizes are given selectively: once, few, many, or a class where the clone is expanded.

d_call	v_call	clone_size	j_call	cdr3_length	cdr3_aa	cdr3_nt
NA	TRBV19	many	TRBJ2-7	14	CASSISTVSYEQYF	TGTGCCAGTAGTATCTCGACAGTTTCCTACGAGCAGTACTTC
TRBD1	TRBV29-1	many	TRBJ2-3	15	CSANDRAPTVDTQYF	TGCAGCGCCAACGACAGGGCTCCCACCGTTGATACGCAGTATTTT
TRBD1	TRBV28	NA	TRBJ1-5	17	CASSAEGQGATNQPQHF	TGTGCCAGCAGCGCCGAGGGACAGGGGGCTACCAATCAGCCCCAGCATTTT
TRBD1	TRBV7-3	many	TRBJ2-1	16	CASSFAGQGALNEQFF	TGTGCCAGCAGCTTCGCGGGACAGGGTGCCCTGAATGAGCAGTTCTTC
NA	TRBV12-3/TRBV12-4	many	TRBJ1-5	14	CASSPGPRGQPQHF	TGTGCCAGCAGCCCCGGGCCACGAGGTCAGCCCCAGCATTTT
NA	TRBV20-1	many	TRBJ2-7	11	CSARFDSEQYF	TGCAGTGCTAGGTTCGACAGCGAGCAGTACTTC
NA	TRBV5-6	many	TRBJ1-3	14	CASSLQGAGNTIYF	TGTGCCAGCAGCTTGCAGGGAGCTGGAAACACCATATATTTT
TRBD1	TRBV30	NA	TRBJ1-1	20	CAWSDPTRRQGGTMNTEAFF	TGTGCCTGGAGTGACCCGACCCGCCGACAGGGGGGAACCATGAACACTGAAGCTTTCTTT
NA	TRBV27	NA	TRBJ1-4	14	CASSTTPTNEKLFF	TGTGCCAGCAGTACAACACCAACTAATGAAAAACTGTTTTTT
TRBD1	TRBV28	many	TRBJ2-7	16	CASITAGTGNSYEQYF	TGTGCCAGCATCACCGCCGGGACAGGTAACTCCTACGAGCAGTACTTC
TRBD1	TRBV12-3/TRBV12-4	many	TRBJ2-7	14	CASSSRTGHYEQYF	TGTGCCAGCAGTTCCCGGACAGGGCACTACGAGCAGTACTTC
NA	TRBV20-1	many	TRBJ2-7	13	CSPGMGSSYEQYF	TGCAGCCCCGGGATGGGGAGCTCCTACGAGCAGTACTTC
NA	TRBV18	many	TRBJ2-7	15	CASSPRSGLTYEQYF	TGTGCCAGCTCACCACGGTCAGGGCTTACCTACGAGCAGTACTTC
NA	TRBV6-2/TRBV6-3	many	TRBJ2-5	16	CASSYPPRGGDGTQYF	TGTGCCAGCAGTTACCCCCCTAGAGGGGGGGACGGGACCCAGTACTTC
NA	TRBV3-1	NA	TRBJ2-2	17	CASSLTPGTRGSGELFF	TGTGCCAGCAGCCTTACTCCCGGGACAAGGGGGTCCGGGGAGCTGTTTTTT
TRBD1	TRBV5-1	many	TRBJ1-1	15	CASRRDRAANTEAFF	TGCGCCAGCAGACGCGACAGGGCGGCGAACACTGAAGCTTTCTTT
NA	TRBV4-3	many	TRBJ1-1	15	CASSQDTHGGREAFF	TGCGCCAGCAGCCAAGATACCCACGGGGGGCGTGAAGCTTTCTTT
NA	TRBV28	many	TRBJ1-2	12	CASSRGLYGYTF	TGTGCCAGCAGCAGGGGTCTCTATGGCTACACCTTC
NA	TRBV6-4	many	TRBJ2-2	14	CASSPQENTGELFF	TGTGCCAGCAGTCCACAGGAGAACACCGGGGAGCTGTTTTTT
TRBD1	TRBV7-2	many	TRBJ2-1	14	CASSSWDSYNEQFF	TGTGCCAGCAGCTCCTGGGACAGCTACAATGAGCAGTTCTTC
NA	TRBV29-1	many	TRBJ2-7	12	CSLRGGPVEQYF	TGCAGCCTGAGGGGGGGCCCCGTCGAGCAGTACTTC
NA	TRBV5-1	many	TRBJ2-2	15	CASSPNAANTGELFF	TGCGCCAGCAGCCCAAACGCCGCGAACACCGGGGAGCTGTTTTTT
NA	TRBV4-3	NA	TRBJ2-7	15	CASSPGFNYSYEQYF	TGCGCCAGCAGCCCCGGGTTCAATTACTCCTACGAGCAGTACTTC
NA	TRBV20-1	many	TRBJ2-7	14	CSGQSPRRVNEQYF	TGCAGTGGGCAGTCCCCGCGCAGGGTAAACGAGCAGTACTTC
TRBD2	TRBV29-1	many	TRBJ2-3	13	CSFGRVGTDTQYF	TGCAGTTTTGGGAGGGTGGGCACAGATACGCAGTATTTT
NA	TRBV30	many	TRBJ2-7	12	CAWTSPVYEQYF	TGTGCCTGGACCTCGCCGGTTTACGAGCAGTACTTC
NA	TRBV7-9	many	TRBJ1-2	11	CASTTQGSYTF	TGTGCCAGCACCACCCAGGGGAGCTACACCTTC
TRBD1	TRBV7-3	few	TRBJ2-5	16	CASSPRGQGPQETQYF	TGTGCCAGCAGCCCGAGGGGACAGGGACCCCAAGAGACCCAGTACTTC
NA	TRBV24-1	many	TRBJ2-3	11	CATSVRDTQYF	TGTGCCACCAGTGTCAGAGATACGCAGTATTTT
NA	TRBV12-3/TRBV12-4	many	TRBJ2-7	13	CASSLVRTYEQYF	TGTGCCAGCAGTTTGGTGCGGACCTACGAGCAGTACTTC
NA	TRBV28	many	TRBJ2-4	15	CASSFRGAAKNIQYF	TGTGCCAGCAGTTTTCGGGGGGCAGCCAAAAACATTCAGTACTTC
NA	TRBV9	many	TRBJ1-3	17	CASSVQPLLDSGNTIYF	TGTGCCAGCAGCGTCCAGCCCCTACTGGACTCTGGAAACACCATATATTTT
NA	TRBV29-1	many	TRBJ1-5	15	CSVEEGGFGNQPQHF	TGCAGCGTTGAGGAGGGGGGCTTCGGCAATCAGCCCCAGCATTTT
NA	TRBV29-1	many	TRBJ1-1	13	CSVRTQANTEAFF	TGCAGCGTCCGAACACAGGCGAACACTGAAGCTTTCTTT
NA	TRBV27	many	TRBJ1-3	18	CASSFGTPGDTSGNTIYF	TGTGCCAGCAGTTTCGGAACGCCGGGGGACACCTCTGGAAACACCATATATTTT
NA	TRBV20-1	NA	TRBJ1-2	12	CSAALQGYGYTF	TGCAGTGCTGCCTTACAGGGTTATGGCTACACCTTC
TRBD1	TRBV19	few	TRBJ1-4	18	CASTGPTGAHSTNEKLFF	TGTGCCAGTACCGGCCCGACAGGGGCGCACTCAACTAATGAAAAACTGTTTTTT
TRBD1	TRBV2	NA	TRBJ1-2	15	CASSGSGTGVEGYTF	TGTGCCAGCAGTGGATCGGGCACAGGGGTCGAAGGCTACACCTTC
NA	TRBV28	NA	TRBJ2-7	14	CASSFEGAGYEQYF	TGTGCCAGCAGTTTTGAGGGAGCCGGCTACGAGCAGTACTTC
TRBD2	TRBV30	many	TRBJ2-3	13	CAGGSGRIDTQYF	TGTGCCGGGGGGAGCGGGAGAATAGATACGCAGTATTTT
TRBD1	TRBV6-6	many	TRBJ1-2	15	CASSPSGRGNYGYTF	TGTGCCAGCAGTCCGAGTGGCAGGGGGAACTATGGCTACACCTTC
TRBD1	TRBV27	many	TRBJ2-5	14	CASSPGTGGETQYF	TGTGCCAGCAGTCCTGGGACAGGGGGGGAGACCCAGTACTTC
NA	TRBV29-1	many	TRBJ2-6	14	CSVGGGTGANVLTF	TGCAGCGTTGGAGGGGGGACTGGGGCCAACGTCCTGACTTTC
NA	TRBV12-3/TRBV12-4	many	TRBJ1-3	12	CASELSGNTIYF	TGTGCCAGCGAGCTCTCTGGAAACACCATATATTTT
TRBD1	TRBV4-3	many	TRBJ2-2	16	CASGGQGASATGELFF	TGCGCCAGCGGGGGACAGGGGGCTTCTGCCACCGGGGAGCTGTTTTTT
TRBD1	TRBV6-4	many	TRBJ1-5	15	CASSEGTGGDQPQHF	TGTGCCAGCAGTGAAGGGACAGGGGGCGATCAGCCCCAGCATTTT
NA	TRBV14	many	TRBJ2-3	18	CASSQDFGMVWSTDTQYF	TGTGCCAGCAGCCAAGATTTTGGGATGGTTTGGAGCACAGATACGCAGTATTTT
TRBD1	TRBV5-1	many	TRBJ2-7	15	CASSSGTGIRYEQYF	TGCGCCAGCAGCTCCGGGACAGGGATCCGCTACGAGCAGTACTTC
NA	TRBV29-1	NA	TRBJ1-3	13	CSVESLIGNTIYF	TGCAGCGTCGAGTCCCTAATTGGAAACACCATATATTTT
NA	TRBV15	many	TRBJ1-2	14	CATSRDPEGRGYTF	TGTGCCACCAGCAGAGATCCAGAAGGGCGCGGCTACACCTTC
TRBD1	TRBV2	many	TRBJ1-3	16	CASSEGQGALGYTIYF	TGTGCCAGCAGTGAGGGCCAGGGGGCATTGGGATACACCATATATTTT
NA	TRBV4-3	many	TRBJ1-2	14	CASSQELGGLGYTF	TGCGCCAGCAGCCAAGAGTTAGGGGGGCTTGGCTACACCTTC
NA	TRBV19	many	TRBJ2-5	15	CASSIVGRNQETQYF	TGTGCCAGTAGTATAGTGGGACGCAACCAAGAGACCCAGTACTTC
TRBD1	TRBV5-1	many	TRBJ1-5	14	CASSPGTGDQPQHF	TGCGCCAGCAGCCCCGGGACAGGGGATCAGCCCCAGCATTTT
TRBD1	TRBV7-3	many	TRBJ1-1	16	CASGTGTGALNTEAFF	TGTGCCAGCGGTACCGGGACAGGGGCTTTGAACACTGAAGCTTTCTTT
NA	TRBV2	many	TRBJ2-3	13	CASRVAGPDTQYF	TGTGCCAGCAGGGTGGCGGGGCCAGATACGCAGTATTTT
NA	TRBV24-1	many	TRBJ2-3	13	CATSDLNTDTQYF	TGTGCCACCAGTGATCTCAACACAGATACGCAGTATTTT